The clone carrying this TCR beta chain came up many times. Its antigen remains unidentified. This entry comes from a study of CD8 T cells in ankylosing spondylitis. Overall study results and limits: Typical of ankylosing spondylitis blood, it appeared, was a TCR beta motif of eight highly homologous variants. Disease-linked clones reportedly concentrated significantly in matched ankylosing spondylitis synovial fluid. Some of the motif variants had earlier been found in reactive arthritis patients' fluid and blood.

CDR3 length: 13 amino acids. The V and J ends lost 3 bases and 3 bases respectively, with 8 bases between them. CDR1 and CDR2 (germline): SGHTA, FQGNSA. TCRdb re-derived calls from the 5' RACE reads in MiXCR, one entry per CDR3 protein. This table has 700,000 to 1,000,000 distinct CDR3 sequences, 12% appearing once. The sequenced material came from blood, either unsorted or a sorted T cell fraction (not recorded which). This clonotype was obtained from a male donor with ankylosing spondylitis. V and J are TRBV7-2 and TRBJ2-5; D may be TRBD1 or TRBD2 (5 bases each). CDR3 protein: CASSFRGEETQYF. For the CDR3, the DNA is TGTGCCAGCAGCTTCCGGGGCGAAGAGACCCAGTACTTC.